This TCR beta chain was recovered during a study of cytomegalovirus exposure and HLA in healthy donors. General study points: Cytomegalovirus status was reportedly diagnosed by the classifier with high specificity and sensitivity. The only immune exposure information that was available was CMV serostatus. Later findings reportedly placed an Asian-associated ancestry cluster below the roughly 730-donor mean for N-insertions.

This CDR3 is built from 13 residues. Germline CDR1 and CDR2: GTSNPN and SVGIG (reference sequence). V was clipped by 1 base and J by 5 bases; unmatched bases: 2. With regard to this clone: The antigen is unknown.

Primers: 60 Vbeta forward and 13 Jbeta reverse. In the original processing: A follow-up analysis tallied 65 million to 80 million unique TCR beta chains, some 11 million shared. The method was immunoSEQ multiplex PCR; TCRdb's version includes in-frame clones alone and lacks a portion of them. V and J calls and clone size follow that table, whereas D and trimming were derived from the DNA. The sample table sets out approximately 150,000 clones. This receptor was identified in a woman under 30 in good health and CMV-seronegative. Sequenced material: PBMCs. The gene calls are TRBV30 and TRBJ2-1; 7 bases are shared with TRBD2. CDR3 bases: TGTGCCTGGAGTGCGACTAGCCACAATGAGCAGTTCTTC. Encoded protein: CAWSATSHNEQFF.